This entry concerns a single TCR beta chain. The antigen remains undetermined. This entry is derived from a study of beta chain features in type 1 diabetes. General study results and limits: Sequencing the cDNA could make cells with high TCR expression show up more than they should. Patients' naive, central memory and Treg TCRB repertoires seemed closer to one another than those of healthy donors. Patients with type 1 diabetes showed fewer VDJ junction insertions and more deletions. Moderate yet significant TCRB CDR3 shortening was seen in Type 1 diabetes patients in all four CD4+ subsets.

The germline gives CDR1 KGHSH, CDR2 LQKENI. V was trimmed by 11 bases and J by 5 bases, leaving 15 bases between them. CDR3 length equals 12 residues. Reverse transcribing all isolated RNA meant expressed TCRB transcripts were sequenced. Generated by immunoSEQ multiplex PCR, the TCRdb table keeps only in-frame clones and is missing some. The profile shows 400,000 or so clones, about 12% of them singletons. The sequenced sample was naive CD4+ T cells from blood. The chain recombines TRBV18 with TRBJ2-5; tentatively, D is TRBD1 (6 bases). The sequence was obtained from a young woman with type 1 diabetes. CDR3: CAGARGPETQYF. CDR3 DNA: TGTGCCGGCGCCAGGGGTCCTGAGACCCAGTACTTC.